This TCR beta chain stems from a study of blood T cells in healthy people across ages. General study findings and limits: From one million sequenced T cells, diversity estimates were lower bounds.

With respect to this clonotype: What it binds is not known.

The CDR3 consists of 15 residues. Germline CDR1 and CDR2: PRHDT and FYEKMQ (reference sequence). Trimming shortened V by 1 base and J by 6 bases, and 15 bases separated the two germline ends. Next came a second PCR, run for roughly 6 to 11 cycles, which used a sample-barcoded 5' primer along with a J-beta primer mix. A single record per CDR3 protein comes from TCRdb applying MiXCR to the 5' RACE reads. The sample contains some 320,000 distinct CDR3 sequences, roughly 29% of which appear only once. Sequencing was performed on blood. The V call is TRBV13, the J call TRBJ1-1; D not resolved. This receptor was obtained from a woman in her seventies in good health. The CDR3 here is CASSLVRVGFSEAFF. Here the CDR3 DNA reads TGTGCCAGCAGCTTAGTGAGGGTTGGTTTCTCTGAAGCTTTCTTT.